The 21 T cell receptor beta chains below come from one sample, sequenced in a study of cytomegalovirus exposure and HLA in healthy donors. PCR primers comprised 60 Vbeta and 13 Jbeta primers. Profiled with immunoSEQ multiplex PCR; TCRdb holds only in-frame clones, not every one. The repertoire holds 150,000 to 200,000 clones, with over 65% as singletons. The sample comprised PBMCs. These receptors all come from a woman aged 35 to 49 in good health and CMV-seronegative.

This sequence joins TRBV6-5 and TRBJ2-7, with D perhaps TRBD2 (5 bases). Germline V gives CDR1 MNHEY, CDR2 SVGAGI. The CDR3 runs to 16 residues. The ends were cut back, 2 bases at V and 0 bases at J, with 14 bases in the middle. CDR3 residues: CASSYRSGRSSYEQYF. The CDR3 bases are TGTGCCAGCAGTTACCGAAGCGGAAGGAGCTCCTACGAGCAGTACTTC.

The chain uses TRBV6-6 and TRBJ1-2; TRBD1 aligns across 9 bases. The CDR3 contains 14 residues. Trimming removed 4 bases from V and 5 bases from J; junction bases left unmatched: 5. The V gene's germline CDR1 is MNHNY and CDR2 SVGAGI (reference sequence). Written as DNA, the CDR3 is TGTGCCAGCAGTTCCCGGGACAGGGCGTATGGCTACACCTTC. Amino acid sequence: CASSSRDRAYGYTF.

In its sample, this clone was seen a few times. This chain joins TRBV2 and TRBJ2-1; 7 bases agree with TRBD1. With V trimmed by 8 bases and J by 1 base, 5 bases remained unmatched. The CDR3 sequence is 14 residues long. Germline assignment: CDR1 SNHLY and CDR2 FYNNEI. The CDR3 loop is CASGRDSSYNEQFF. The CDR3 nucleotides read TGTGCCAGCGGAAGGGACAGTTCCTACAATGAGCAGTTCTTC.

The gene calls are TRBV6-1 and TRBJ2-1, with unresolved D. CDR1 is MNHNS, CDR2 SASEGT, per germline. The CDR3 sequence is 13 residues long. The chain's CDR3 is CASPNPSYNEQFF. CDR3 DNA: TGTGCTAGTCCCAACCCCTCCTACAATGAGCAGTTCTTC.

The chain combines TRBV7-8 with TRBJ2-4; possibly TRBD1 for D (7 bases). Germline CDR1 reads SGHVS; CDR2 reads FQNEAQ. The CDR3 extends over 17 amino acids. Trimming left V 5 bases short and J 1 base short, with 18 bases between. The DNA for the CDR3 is TGTGCCAGCAGCCCCGAACAGGGGAGGAGGGCCAAAAACATTCAGTACTTC. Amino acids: CASSPEQGRRAKNIQYF.

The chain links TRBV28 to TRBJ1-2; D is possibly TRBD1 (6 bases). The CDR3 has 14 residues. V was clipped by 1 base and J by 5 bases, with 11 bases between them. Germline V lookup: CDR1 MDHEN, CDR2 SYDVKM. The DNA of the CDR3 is TGTGCCAGCAGTTTATACAGGGCTAGGTATGGCTACACCTTC. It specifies CASSLYRARYGYTF.

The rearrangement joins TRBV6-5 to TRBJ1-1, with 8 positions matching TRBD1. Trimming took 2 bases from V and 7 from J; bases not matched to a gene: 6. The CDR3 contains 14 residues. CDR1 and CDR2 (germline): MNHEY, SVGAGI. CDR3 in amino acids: CASSYDRDRSEAFF. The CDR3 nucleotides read TGTGCCAGCAGTTACGACCGGGACAGGAGTGAAGCTTTCTTT.

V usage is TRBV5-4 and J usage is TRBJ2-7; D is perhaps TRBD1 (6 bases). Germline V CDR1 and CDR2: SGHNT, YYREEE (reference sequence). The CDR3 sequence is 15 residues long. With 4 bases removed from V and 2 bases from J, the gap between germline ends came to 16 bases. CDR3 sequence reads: CASSPTGPVPYEQYF. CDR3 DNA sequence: TGTGCCAGCAGCCCGACAGGTCCCGTCCCCTACGAGCAGTACTTC.

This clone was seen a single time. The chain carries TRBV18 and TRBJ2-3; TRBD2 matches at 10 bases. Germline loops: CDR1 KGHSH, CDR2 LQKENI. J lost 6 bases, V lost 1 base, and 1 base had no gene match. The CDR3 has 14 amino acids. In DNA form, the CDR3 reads TGTGCCAGCTCACCACAGCGGGGGGGGGATACGCAGTATTTT. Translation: CASSPQRGGDTQYF.

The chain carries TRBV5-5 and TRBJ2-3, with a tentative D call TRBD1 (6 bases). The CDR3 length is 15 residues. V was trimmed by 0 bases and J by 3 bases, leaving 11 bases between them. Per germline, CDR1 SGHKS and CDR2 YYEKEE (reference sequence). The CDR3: CASSLGGRRTDTQYF. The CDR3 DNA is TGTGCCAGCAGCTTGGGGGGGCGTAGGACAGATACGCAGTATTTT.

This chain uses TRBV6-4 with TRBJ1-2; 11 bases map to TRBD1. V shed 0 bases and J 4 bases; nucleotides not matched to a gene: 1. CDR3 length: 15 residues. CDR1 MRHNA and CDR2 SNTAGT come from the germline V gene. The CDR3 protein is CASSDSGQGAYGYTF. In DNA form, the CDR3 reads TGTGCCAGCAGTGACTCAGGACAGGGGGCCTATGGCTACACCTTC.

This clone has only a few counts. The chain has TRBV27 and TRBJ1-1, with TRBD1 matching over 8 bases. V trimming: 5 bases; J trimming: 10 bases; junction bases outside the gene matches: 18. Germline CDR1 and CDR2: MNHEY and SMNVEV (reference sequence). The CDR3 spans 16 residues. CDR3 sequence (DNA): TGTGCCAGCAGTAGTCCGGCAGGGGGCCATAGGCGGGTAGCTTTCTTT. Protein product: CASSSPAGGHRRVAFF.

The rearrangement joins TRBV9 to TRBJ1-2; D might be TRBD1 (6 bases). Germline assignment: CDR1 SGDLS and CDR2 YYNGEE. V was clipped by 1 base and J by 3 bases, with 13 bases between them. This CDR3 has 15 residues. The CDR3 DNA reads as TGTGCCAGCAGCGTAACCGGGACAACAGACTATGGCTACACCTTC. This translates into CASSVTGTTDYGYTF.

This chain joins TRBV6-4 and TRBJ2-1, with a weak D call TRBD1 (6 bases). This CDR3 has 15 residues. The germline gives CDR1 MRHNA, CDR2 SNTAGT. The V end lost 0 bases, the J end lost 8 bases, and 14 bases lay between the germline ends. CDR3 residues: CASSDSGQVPHEQFF. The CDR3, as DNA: TGTGCCAGCAGTGACTCGGGACAAGTTCCTCATGAGCAGTTCTTC.

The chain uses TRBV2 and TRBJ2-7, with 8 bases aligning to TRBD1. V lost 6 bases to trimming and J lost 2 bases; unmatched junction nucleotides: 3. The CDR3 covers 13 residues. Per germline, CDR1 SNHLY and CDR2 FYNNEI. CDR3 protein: CASRTGAPYEQYF. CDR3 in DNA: TGTGCCAGCAGGACAGGGGCACCCTACGAGCAGTACTTC.

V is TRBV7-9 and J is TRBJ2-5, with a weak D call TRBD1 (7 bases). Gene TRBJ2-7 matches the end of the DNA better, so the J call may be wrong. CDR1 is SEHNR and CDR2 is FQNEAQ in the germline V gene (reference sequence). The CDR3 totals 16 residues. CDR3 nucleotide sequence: TGTGCCAGCAGCTTGGATAGGGGGCTACGGGGGAACGAGCAGTACTTC. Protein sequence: CASSLDRGLRGNEQYF.

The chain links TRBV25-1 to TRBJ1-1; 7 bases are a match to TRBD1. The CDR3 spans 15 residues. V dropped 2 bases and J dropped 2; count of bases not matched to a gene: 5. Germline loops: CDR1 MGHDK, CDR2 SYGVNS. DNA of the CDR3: TGTGCCAGCAGTGAACCTAGGGGGCTTAACACTGAAGCTTTCTTT. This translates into CASSEPRGLNTEAFF. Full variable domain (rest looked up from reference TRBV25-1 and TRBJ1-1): EADIYQTPRYLVIGTGKKITLECSQTMGHDKMYWYQQDPGMELHLIHYSYGVNSTEKGDLSSESTVSRIRTEHFPLTLESARPSHTSQYLCASSEPRGLNTEAFFGQGTRLTVV.

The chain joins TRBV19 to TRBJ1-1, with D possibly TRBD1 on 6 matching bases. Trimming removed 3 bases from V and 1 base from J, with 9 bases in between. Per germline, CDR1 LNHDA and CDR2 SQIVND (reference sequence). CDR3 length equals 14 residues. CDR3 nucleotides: TGTGCCAGTAGTATGCGGGGGCGGAACACTGAAGCTTTCTTT. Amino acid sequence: CASSMRGRNTEAFF.

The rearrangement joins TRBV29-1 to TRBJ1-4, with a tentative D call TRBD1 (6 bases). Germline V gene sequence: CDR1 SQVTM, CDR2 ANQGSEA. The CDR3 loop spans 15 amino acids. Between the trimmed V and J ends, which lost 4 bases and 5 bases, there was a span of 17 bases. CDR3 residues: CSVGQGRRLNEKLFF. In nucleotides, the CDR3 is TGCAGCGTTGGGCAGGGGCGACGGCTAAATGAAAAACTGTTTTTT.

CDR3 DNA sequence: TGTGCCAGCAGCTTAGGAGCGGGGGTAAACAATGAGCAGTTCTTC. Its protein product is CASSLGAGVNNEQFF. The rearrangement links TRBV5-8 to TRBJ2-1; TRBD2 matches at 8 bases. J lost 5 bases, V lost 2 bases, and 6 bases had no gene match. CDR3 length: 15 amino acids. Germline CDR1 SGHTS, CDR2 YDEGEE.

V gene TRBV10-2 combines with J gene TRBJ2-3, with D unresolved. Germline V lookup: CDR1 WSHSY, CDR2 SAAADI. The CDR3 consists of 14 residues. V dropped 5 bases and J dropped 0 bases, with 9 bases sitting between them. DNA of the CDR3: TGCGCCAGCAGTACCAGTCCTAGCACAGATACGCAGTATTTT. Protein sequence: CASSTSPSTDTQYF.